What follows are 3 T cell receptor beta chains derived from one specimen sequenced in a study of blood T cells in healthy people across ages. Primed by a sample-barcoded 5' primer and a J-beta primer mix, a second PCR proceeded for about 6 to 11 cycles. A single record per CDR3 protein comes from TCRdb applying MiXCR to the 5' RACE reads. This table holds around 1,900,000 distinct CDR3 sequences, roughly two fifths found once. Material: blood. The origin of the receptors is a human donor in good health.

The chain recombines TRBV7-9 with TRBJ2-1; TRBD1 might be the D (6 bases). Germline V gives CDR1 SEHNR, CDR2 FQNEAQ (reference sequence). This CDR3 region has 17 residues. Trimming shortened V by 1 base and J by 9 bases, and 22 bases separated the two germline ends. The CDR3 loop is CASSLGGRGSFVSEQFF. CDR3 DNA: TGTGCCAGCAGCTTAGGCGGCAGGGGTTCGTTCGTGAGTGAGCAGTTCTTC.

This clonotype showed up many times. The J gene is TRBJ2-5, the V gene TRBV20-1; no firm D call. Per germline, CDR1 DFQATT and CDR2 SNEGSKA (reference sequence). The CDR3 totals 14 residues. The ends were cut back, 3 bases at V and 5 bases at J, with 16 bases in the middle. This CDR3 reads CSASPLAVGETQYF. The CDR3 DNA reads TGCAGTGCTAGCCCCCTTGCCGTAGGGGAGACCCAGTACTTC.

The rearrangement uses TRBV20-1 and TRBJ2-3, with D perhaps TRBD2 (6 bases). The V end was cut by 5 bases, the J end by 4 bases, with 19 bases between. The CDR3 loop spans 15 amino acids. Germline values: CDR1 DFQATT, CDR2 SNEGSKA (reference sequence). The CDR3 spells CSAPLFGGRADTQYF. CDR3 sequence (DNA): TGCAGTGCTCCCCTTTTCGGGGGACGGGCAGATACGCAGTATTTT.